The 21 T cell receptor beta chains below were found in one sample sequenced in a study of T-cell memory formation after mild COVID-19. TCRdb reprocessed the 5' RACE reads via MiXCR and lists one record per CDR3 protein. Of about 60,000 distinct CDR3 sequences listed, more than 9% were seen once; the top ten hold 24%. Sequencing was performed on PBMCs or a T cell subset sorted from them (not recorded which). All receptors come from a young man who had mild COVID-19 (a few samples of this study predate the infection). Cell type and time point are not known.

The sample holds a few counts of this clonotype. The chain carries TRBV10-3 and TRBJ1-6, with D tentatively TRBD1 (5 bases). The germline CDR1 and CDR2 sequences are ENHRY and SYGVKD. This CDR3 comprises 14 residues. The germline V and J ends were trimmed by 7 bases and 6 bases, with 13 bases remaining between them. CDR3 amino acids: CAITQGGINSPLHF. The CDR3 nucleotides read TGTGCCATCACCCAGGGTGGGATTAATTCACCCCTCCACTTT.

A few counts support this clonotype. This chain connects TRBV2 to TRBJ2-1; 13 bases are a match to TRBD2. CDR1 is SNHLY and CDR2 is FYNNEI in the germline V gene. J was trimmed by 10 bases and V by 6 bases; bases with no gene match: 9. The CDR3 is made up of 15 amino acids. The CDR3 DNA is TGTGCCAGCAGCGGTACTAGCGGGGGGGGCGGAGAGCAGTTCTTC. Protein product: CASSGTSGGGGEQFF.

V and J are TRBV7-8 and TRBJ2-2, with 9 bases matching TRBD1. The CDR3 sequence is 16 residues long. Trimming removed 5 bases from V and 3 bases from J; junction bases left unmatched: 7. Looked up from germline, CDR1 is SGHVS and CDR2 is FQNEAQ. The CDR3 reads CASSVTGGTYTGELFF. In nucleotides, the CDR3 is TGTGCCAGCAGCGTCACAGGGGGCACTTACACCGGGGAGCTGTTTTTT. Full variable domain (missing parts from reference TRBV7-8 and TRBJ2-2): GAGVSQSPRYKVAKRGQDVALRCDPISGHVSLFWYQQALGQGPEFLTYFQNEAQLDKSGLPSDRFFAERPEGSVSTLKIQRTQQEDSAVYLCASSVTGGTYTGELFFGEGSRLTVL.

This clonotype was picked up a small number of times. The chain carries TRBV4-1 and TRBJ2-3; weak D call: TRBD1 (6 bases). V lost 3 bases and J lost 2, with 15 bases in between. There are 16 residues in the CDR3. Looked up from germline, CDR1 is MGHRA and CDR2 is YSYEKL. The CDR3 loop reads CASSHLQGFYTDTQYF. In DNA, the CDR3 is TGCGCCAGCAGCCATTTACAGGGTTTTTACACAGATACGCAGTATTTT.

This clonotype was seen ten or more times. The chain is built from TRBV11-2 and TRBJ2-5; the D gene could be TRBD1 or TRBD2 (6 bases each). The CDR3 loop spans 17 amino acids. V was cut by 5 bases and J by 5 bases, with 24 bases left in between. The V gene's germline CDR1 is SGHAT and CDR2 FQNNGV. CDR3 nucleotide sequence: TGTGCCAGCAGCAAAAAAACCGGGACGGGGGCGACGGAGACCCAGTACTTC. Its protein is CASSKKTGTGATETQYF.

In its sample, this clonotype was seen many times. The chain combines TRBV5-1 with TRBJ2-3; D unclear. V was shortened by 0 bases and J by 7 bases, with 12 bases between the two germline ends. This CDR3 contains 14 residues. Germline-derived CDR1 and CDR2 are SGHRS and YFSETQ. CDR3 nucleotides: TGCGCCAGCAGCTTGGGAGGACCTCAAAATACGCAGTATTTT. Its protein product is CASSLGGPQNTQYF. Full variable domain (rest looked up from reference TRBV5-1 and TRBJ2-3): KAGVTQTPRYLIKTRGQQVTLSCSPISGHRSVSWYQQTPGQGLQFLFEYFSETQRNKGNFPGRFSGRQFSNSRSEMNVSTLELGDSALYLCASSLGGPQNTQYFGPGTRLTVL.

The gene calls are TRBV12-5 and TRBJ1-2; D gene unclear. V shed 3 bases and J shed 1 base, with 6 bases lying between them. The CDR3 extends over 13 amino acids. The germline V gene encodes CDR1 LGHNT and CDR2 FRNRAP. The CDR3 loop is CASGFGVNYGYTF. The CDR3 nucleotides are TGTGCTAGTGGTTTTGGGGTTAACTATGGCTACACCTTC.

This clonotype showed up just a few times. V usage is TRBV7-2 and J usage is TRBJ1-1; TRBD1 aligns across 9 bases. Trimming cost V 0 bases and J 7 bases; bases outside gene matches: 3. The CDR3 runs to 14 residues. CDR1 and CDR2 from the germline V gene are SGHTA and FQGNSA. The CDR3 here is CASSLAKDRGEAFF. The CDR3 DNA is TGTGCCAGCAGCTTAGCGAAGGACAGGGGTGAAGCTTTCTTT.

The chain couples TRBV20-1 to TRBJ2-7, with TRBD2 identical over 10 bases. Germline V gives CDR1 DFQATT, CDR2 SNEGSKA (reference sequence). This CDR3 region has 17 residues. Germline trimming cut 0 bases from V and 2 bases from J; bases unmatched to any gene: 10. The CDR3 here is CSARDHLAGVYAYEQYF. CDR3 in DNA: TGCAGTGCTAGAGATCACCTAGCGGGGGTCTACGCCTACGAGCAGTACTTC.

This clonotype was counted many times. The rearrangement uses TRBV4-2 and TRBJ2-7; weak D call: TRBD1 (5 bases). There are 13 residues in the CDR3. With 4 bases removed from V and 1 base from J, the gap between germline ends came to 8 bases. Germline CDR1 is LGHNA and CDR2 is YNFKEQ. In DNA form, the CDR3 reads TGTGCCAGCAGCCCGGACACATCCTACGAGCAGTACTTC. Its protein is CASSPDTSYEQYF.

This clonotype was observed a few times. V and J are TRBV7-3 and TRBJ2-1; TRBD2 matches at 11 bases. V shed 5 bases and J 5 bases; nucleotides not matched to a gene: 5. The CDR3 contains 15 residues. CDR1 SGHTA and CDR2 FQGTGA come from the germline V gene. The CDR3 is CASSLGTSGNNEQFF. The DNA of the CDR3 is TGTGCCAGCAGCCTTGGGACTAGCGGCAACAATGAGCAGTTCTTC.

The sample holds a few counts of this clonotype. J is TRBJ2-7 and V is TRBV5-5; 8 bases map to TRBD1. The ends lost 0 bases at V and 3 bases at J; junction bases unmatched: 11. The CDR3 sequence is 17 residues long. Germline loops: CDR1 SGHKS, CDR2 YYEKEE (reference sequence). CDR3 residues: CASSLVPGTGVLYEQYV. For the CDR3, the DNA is TGTGCCAGCAGCTTGGTCCCCGGGACAGGAGTCCTCTACGAGCAGTACGTC.

This sequence joins TRBV7-9 and TRBJ1-2; D might be TRBD1 (5 bases). The germline gives CDR1 SEHNR, CDR2 FQNEAQ (reference sequence). Deletions cut 1 base from V and 3 bases from J, with 9 bases between. The CDR3 spans 14 residues. The CDR3 loop is CASSLESRDYGYTF. The DNA for the CDR3 is TGTGCCAGCAGCTTAGAAAGCAGGGACTATGGCTACACCTTC.

This clonotype was observed a handful of times. This CDR3 reads CASSPDRDEQFF. CDR3 DNA sequence: TGTGCCAGCTCGCCAGACAGGGATGAGCAGTTCTTC. The chain uses TRBV18 and TRBJ2-1; TRBD1 agrees at 7 bases. This CDR3 comprises 12 residues. Trimming removed 6 bases from V and 8 bases from J; junction bases left unmatched: 4. The germline V gene encodes CDR1 KGHSH and CDR2 LQKENI.

This clonotype was counted at least ten times. The V and J genes are TRBV10-2 and TRBJ1-1; D gene unclear. CDR3 length equals 13 residues. CDR1 is WSHSY and CDR2 is SAAADI in the germline V gene. V gave up 4 bases and J gave up 0 bases, with 6 bases separating them. The CDR3 loop reads CASSGGVNTEAFF. The CDR3 coding sequence is TGCGCCAGCAGTGGGGGAGTGAACACTGAAGCTTTCTTT.

V usage is TRBV5-1 and J usage is TRBJ1-1; no definite D call. Trimming took off 7 bases at V and 8 bases at J, with 6 bases between the two ends. Germline CDR1 SGHRS, CDR2 YFSETQ. This CDR3 region has 9 residues. The CDR3 protein is CASWSEAFF. DNA of the CDR3: TGCGCCAGCTGGAGCGAAGCTTTCTTT.

This clonotype was seen ten or more times. This chain uses TRBV7-2 with TRBJ2-2; D not resolved. V was pared by 1 base and J by 3 bases, with 0 bases between. CDR1 and CDR2 (germline): SGHTA, FQGNSA. This CDR3 comprises 12 residues. The CDR3 region has the DNA TGTGCCAGCAGCTTAGACACCGGGGAGCTGTTTTTT. It codes for CASSLDTGELFF.

This clonotype came up a few times. At one end the junction does not follow the germline gene, possibly because of a read error. The V and J genes are TRBV5-5 and TRBJ2-5, with D perhaps matching TRBD2 (6 bases). Per germline, CDR1 SGHKS and CDR2 YYEKEE (reference sequence). The CDR3 is made up of 13 amino acids. Written as DNA, the CDR3 is TGTGCCAGCAGCTGGACGGGGGAAGAGACCCAGTACTTT. Protein: CASSWTGEETQYF.

V is TRBV29-1 and J is TRBJ2-7; D call uncertain. Trimming removed 3 bases from V and 2 bases from J, with 5 bases in between. The germline V gene has CDR1 SQVTM and CDR2 ANQGSEA. This CDR3 has 11 residues. CDR3 DNA sequence: TGCAGCGTTGATGTAGCCTACGAGCAGTACGTC. Its protein is CSVDVAYEQYV.

This clonotype has more than one count but fewer than ten. The chain uses TRBV14 and TRBJ2-1; D perhaps matches TRBD2 (6 bases). This CDR3 has 17 residues. Looked up from germline, CDR1 is SGHDN and CDR2 is FVKESK. V lost 0 bases to trimming and J lost 3 bases, with 15 bases between them. The CDR3 DNA follows: TGTGCCAGCAGCCAAGATAACGTAGCGGCGGTCTACAATGAGCAGTTCTTC. This codes for CASSQDNVAAVYNEQFF. The whole variable domain, remainder taken from reference TRBV14 and TRBJ2-1, is EAGVTQFPSHSVIEKGQTVTLRCDPISGHDNLYWYRRVMGKEIKFLLHFVKESKQDESGMPNNRFLAERTGGTYSTLKVQPAELEDSGVYFCASSQDNVAAVYNEQFFGPGTRLTVL.

The V and J genes are TRBV12-3 or TRBV12-4 and TRBJ1-1; D is unresolved. The V and J ends lost 2 bases and 4 bases respectively, with 8 bases between them. CDR3 length: 13 amino acids. CDR3 amino acids: CASSLIEFTEAFF. For the CDR3, the DNA is TGTGCCAGCAGTTTAATAGAGTTCACTGAAGCTTTCTTT.